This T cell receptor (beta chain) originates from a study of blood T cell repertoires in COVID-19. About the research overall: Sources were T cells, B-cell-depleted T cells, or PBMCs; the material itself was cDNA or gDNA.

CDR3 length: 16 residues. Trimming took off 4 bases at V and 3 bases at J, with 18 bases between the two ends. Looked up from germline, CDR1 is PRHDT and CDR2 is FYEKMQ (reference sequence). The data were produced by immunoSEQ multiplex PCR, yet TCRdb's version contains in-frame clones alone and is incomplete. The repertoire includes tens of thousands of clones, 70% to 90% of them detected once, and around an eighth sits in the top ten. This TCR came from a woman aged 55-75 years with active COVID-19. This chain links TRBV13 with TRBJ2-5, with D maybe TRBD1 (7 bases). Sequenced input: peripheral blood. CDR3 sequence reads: CASSSDQGGWEETQYF. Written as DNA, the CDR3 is TGTGCCAGCAGCTCTGACCAGGGGGGCTGGGAAGAGACCCAGTACTTC.